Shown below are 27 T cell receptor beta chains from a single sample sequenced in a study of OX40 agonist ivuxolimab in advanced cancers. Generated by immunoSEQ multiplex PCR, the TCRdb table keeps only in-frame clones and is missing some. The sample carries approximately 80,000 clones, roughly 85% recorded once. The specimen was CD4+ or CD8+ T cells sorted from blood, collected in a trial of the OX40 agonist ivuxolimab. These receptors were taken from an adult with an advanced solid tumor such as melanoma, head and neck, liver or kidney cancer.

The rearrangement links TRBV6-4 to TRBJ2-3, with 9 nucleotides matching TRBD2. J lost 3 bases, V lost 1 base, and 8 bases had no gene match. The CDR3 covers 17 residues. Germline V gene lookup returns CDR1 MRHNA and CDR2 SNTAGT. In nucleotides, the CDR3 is TGTGCCAGCAGTGACTACCCTAGCGGGGTGGGGACAGATACGCAGTATTTT. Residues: CASSDYPSGVGTDTQYF.

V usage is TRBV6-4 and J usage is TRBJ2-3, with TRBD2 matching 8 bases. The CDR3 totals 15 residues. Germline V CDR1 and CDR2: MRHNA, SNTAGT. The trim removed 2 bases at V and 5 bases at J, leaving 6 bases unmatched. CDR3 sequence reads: CASSDNPGGRDTQYF. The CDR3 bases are TGTGCCAGCAGTGACAACCCGGGGGGGCGAGATACGCAGTATTTT.

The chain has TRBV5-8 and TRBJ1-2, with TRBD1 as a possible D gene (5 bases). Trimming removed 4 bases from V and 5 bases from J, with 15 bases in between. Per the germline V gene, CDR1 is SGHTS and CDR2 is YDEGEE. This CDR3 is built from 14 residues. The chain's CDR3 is CASSPRGVRYGYTF. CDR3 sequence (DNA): TGTGCCAGCAGCCCAAGAGGGGTTCGATATGGCTACACCTTC.

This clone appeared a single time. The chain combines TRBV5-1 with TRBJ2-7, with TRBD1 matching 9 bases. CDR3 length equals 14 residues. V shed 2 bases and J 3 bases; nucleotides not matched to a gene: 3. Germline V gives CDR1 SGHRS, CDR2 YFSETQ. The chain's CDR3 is CASSLQGANYEQYF. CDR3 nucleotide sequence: TGCGCCAGCAGCTTACAGGGGGCGAACTACGAGCAGTACTTC.

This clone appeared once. The DNA of the CDR3 is TGTGCCTGGAGTGTACAGGCAAACACTGAAGCTTTCTTT. It specifies CAWSVQANTEAFF. The rearrangement links TRBV30 to TRBJ1-1; weak D call: TRBD1 (5 bases). Germline V gene sequence: CDR1 GTSNPN, CDR2 SVGIG (reference sequence). This CDR3 spans 13 amino acids. Trimming pared 0 bases from V and 2 bases from J, leaving 7 bases between.

This CDR3 is CASSLGAQTQYF. CDR3 DNA: TGTGCCAGCAGCTTAGGAGCCCAGACCCAGTACTTC. J is TRBJ2-5 and V is TRBV11-1; D remains unclear. Trimming left V 1 base short and J 6 bases short, with 6 bases between. The CDR3 is 12 residues long. Germline V gives CDR1 SGHAT, CDR2 FQDESV (reference sequence). Based on the CDR3 plus reference TRBV11-1 and TRBJ2-5, the full variable domain is EAEVAQSPRYKITEKSQAVAFWCDPISGHATLYWYRQILGQGPELLVQFQDESVVDDSQLPKDRFSAERLKGVDSTLKIQPAELGDSAMYLCASSLGAQTQYFGPGTRLLVL.

The DNA for the CDR3 is TGCAGCGTTGTCTTTGGCTCCTACGAGCAGTACTTC. Translation: CSVVFGSYEQYF. V gene TRBV29-1 combines with J gene TRBJ2-7; no reliable D call. V was cut by 4 bases and J by 0 bases, with 7 bases left in between. Per germline, CDR1 SQVTM and CDR2 ANQGSEA. This CDR3 has 12 residues.

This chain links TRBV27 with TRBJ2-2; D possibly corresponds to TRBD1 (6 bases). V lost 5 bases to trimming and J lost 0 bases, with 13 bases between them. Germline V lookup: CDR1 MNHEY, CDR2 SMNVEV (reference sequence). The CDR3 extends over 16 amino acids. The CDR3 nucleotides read TGTGCCAGCAGTACCGCCGGGACAACGAACACCGGGGAGCTGTTTTTT. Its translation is CASSTAGTTNTGELFF.

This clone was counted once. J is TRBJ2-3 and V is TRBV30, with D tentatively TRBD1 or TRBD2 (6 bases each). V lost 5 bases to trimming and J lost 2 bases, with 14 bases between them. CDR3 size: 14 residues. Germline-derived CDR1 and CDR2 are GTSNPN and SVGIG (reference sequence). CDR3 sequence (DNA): TGTGCCTGGCGGAGTAGGGGGGCCACAGATACGCAGTATTTT. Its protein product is CAWRSRGATDTQYF.

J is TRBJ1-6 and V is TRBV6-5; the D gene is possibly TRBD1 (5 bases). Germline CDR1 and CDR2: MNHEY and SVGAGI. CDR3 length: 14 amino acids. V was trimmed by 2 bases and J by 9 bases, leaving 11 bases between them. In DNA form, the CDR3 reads TGTGCCAGCAGTTACGGGGGTAGCGGTTCACCCCTCCACTTT. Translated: CASSYGGSGSPLHF.

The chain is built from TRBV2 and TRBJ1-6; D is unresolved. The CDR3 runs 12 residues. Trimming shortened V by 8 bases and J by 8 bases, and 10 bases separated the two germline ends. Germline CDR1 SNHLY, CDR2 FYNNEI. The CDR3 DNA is TGTGCCAGCCGCAGGCTCGATTCACCCCTCCACTTT. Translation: CASRRLDSPLHF.

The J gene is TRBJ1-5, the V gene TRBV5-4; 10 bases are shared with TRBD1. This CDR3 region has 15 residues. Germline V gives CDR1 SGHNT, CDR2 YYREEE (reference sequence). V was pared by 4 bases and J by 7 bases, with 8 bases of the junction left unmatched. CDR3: CASSPGTGDGQPQHF. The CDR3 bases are TGTGCCAGCAGCCCCGGGACAGGGGATGGGCAGCCCCAGCATTTT.

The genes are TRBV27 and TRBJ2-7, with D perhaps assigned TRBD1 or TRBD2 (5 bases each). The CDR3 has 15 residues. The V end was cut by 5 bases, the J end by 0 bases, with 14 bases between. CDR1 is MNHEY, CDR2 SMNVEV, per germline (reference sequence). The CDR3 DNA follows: TGTGCCAGCAGTGCCGGGACCCAGAGCTCCTACGAGCAGTACTTC. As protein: CASSAGTQSSYEQYF.

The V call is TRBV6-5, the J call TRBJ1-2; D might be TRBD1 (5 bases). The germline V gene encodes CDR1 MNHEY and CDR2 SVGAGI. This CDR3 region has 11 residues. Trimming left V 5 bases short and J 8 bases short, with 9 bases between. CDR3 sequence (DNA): TGTGCCAGCAGTGGGGGGGTCGGCTACACCTTC. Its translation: CASSGGVGYTF.

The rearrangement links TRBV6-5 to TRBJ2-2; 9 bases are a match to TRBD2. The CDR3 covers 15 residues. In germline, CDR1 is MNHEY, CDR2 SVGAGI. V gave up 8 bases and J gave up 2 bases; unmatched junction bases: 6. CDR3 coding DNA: TGTGCCAGCCGGAAAGCGGGAGGAAACACCGGGGAGCTGTTTTTT. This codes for CASRKAGGNTGELFF.

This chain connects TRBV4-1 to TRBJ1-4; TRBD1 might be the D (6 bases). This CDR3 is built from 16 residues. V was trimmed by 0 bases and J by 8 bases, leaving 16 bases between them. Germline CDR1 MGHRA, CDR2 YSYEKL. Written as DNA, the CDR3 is TGCGCCAGCAGCCAAGAGGGCATCGGGGGCCCGGAAAAACTGTTTTTT. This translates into CASSQEGIGGPEKLFF.

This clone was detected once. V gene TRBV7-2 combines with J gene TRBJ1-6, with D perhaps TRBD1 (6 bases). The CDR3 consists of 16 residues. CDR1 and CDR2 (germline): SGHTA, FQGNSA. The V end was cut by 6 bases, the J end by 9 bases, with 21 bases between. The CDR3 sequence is CASRLRGAAGSSPLHF. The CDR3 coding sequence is TGTGCCAGCAGACTTCGGGGGGCCGCGGGTAGTTCACCCCTCCACTTT.

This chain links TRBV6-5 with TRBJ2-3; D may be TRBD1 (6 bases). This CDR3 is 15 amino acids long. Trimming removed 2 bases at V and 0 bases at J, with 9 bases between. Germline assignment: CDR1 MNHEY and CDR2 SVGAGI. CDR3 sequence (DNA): TGTGCCAGCAGTTACGACAGGCCTAGCACAGATACGCAGTATTTT. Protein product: CASSYDRPSTDTQYF.

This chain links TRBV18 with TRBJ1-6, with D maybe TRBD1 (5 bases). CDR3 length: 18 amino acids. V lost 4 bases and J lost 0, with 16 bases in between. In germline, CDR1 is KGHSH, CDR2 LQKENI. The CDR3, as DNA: TGTGCCAGCTCACTCCTCTCCGCCGACAGCTCCTATAATTCACCCCTCCACTTT. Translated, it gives CASSLLSADSSYNSPLHF.

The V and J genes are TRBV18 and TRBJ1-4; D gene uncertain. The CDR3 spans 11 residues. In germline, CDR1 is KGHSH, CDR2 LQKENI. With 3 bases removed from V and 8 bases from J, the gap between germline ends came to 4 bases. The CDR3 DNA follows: TGTGCCAGCTCACCGGGGGAAAAACTGTTTTTT. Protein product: CASSPGEKLFF. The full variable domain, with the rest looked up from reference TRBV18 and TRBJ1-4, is NAGVMQNPRHLVRRRGQEARLRCSPMKGHSHVYWYRQLPEEGLKFMVYLQKENIIDESGMPKERFSAEFPKEGPSILRIQQVVRGDSAAYFCASSPGEKLFFGSGTQLSVL.

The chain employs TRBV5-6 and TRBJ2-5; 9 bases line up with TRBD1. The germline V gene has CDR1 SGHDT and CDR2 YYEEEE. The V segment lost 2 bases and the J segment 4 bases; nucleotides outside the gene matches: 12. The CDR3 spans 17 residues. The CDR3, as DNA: TGTGCCAGCAGCTTCCGCTGGGGACAGGGTTTAGGAGAGACCCAGTACTTC. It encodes CASSFRWGQGLGETQYF.

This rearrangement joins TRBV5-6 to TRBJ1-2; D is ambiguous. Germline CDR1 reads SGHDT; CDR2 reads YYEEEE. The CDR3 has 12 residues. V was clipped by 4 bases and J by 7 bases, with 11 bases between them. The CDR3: CASSTRLGGYTF. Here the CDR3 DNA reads TGTGCCAGCAGCACCCGACTGGGTGGCTACACCTTC.

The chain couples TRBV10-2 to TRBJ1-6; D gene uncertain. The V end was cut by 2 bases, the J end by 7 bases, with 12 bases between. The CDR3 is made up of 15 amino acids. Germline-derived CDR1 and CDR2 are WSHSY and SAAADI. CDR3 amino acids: CASSENAGSNSPLHF. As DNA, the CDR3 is TGCGCCAGCAGTGAGAATGCGGGATCGAATTCACCCCTCCACTTT.

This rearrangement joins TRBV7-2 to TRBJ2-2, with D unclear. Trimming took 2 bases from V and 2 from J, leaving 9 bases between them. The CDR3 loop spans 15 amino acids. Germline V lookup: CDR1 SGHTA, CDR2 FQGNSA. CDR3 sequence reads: CASSLRRTNTGELFF. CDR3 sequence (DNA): TGTGCCAGCAGCTTAAGACGGACCAACACCGGGGAGCTGTTTTTT. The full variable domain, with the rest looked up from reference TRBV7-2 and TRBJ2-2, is GAGVSQSPSNKVTEKGKDVELRCDPISGHTALYWYRQSLGQGLEFLIYFQGNSAPDKSGLPSDRFSAERTGGSVSTLTIQRTQQEDSAVYLCASSLRRTNTGELFFGEGSRLTVL.

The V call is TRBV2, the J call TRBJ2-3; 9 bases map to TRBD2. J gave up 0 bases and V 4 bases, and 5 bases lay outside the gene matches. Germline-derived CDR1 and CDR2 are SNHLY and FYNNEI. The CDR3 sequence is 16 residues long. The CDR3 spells CASSAGTSLSTDTQYF. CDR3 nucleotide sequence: TGTGCCAGCAGTGCTGGGACTAGCTTAAGCACAGATACGCAGTATTTT.

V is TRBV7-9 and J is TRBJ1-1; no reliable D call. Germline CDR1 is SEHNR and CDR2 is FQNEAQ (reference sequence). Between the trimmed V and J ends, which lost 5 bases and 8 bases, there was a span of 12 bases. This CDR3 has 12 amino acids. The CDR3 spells CASSLSSREAFF. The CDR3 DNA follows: TGTGCCAGCAGCCTCTCATCGAGGGAAGCTTTCTTT.

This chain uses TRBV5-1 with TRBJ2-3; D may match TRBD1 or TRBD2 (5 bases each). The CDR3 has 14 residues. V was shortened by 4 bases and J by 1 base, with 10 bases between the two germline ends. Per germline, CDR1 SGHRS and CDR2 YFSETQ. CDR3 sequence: CASSPGTGTDTQYF. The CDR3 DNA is TGCGCCAGCAGCCCAGGGACGGGCACAGATACGCAGTATTTT.